This T cell receptor (beta chain) was found in a study of blood T cell repertoires in COVID-19 (dated by TCRdb to the early 2020s). With respect to the entire study: Collaborator samples came from the United States, Italy and Spain and covered acute and convalescent phases of COVID-19. HLA class I and class II types, where available, came from metadata supplied by the sample provider rather than from assay-based typing. The samples were drawn from two sources: the first 160 participants of the ongoing ImmuneRACE study, and 1,000 to 1,500 subjects contributed by 6 global collaborators. The prospective study material was composed of cDNA or gDNA derived from T cells, B-cell-depleted T cells, or PBMCs. Deeply sampled blood TCRbeta repertoires from subjects exposed to, actively infected with, or recovered from COVID-19 were included in the dataset. A freely available public database, intended as a resource for researchers studying the immune response to SARS-CoV-2, is where the repertoires were released. Nearly every sample came with metadata listing a de-identified subject ID, COVID-19 status, age in years and sex.

The study at large found these results: The quantity of clinical and demographic metadata differed by source and by participant and was supplied without curation.

TCRbeta CDR3 regions were amplified from genomic DNA by means of the immunoSEQ Assay, a bias-controlled multiplex PCR. In the authors' own workflow: Within the assay, amplification of reference gene primers was used to estimate how many nucleated cells each sample contained. Sequence reads were collapsed and filtered to measure the absolute abundance of every unique TCRbeta CDR3 rearrangement. Productive Simpson clonality was computed per sample as the square root of Simpson's diversity index over productive rearrangements. TCRdb obtained this table from immuneACCESS and retained in-frame rearrangements with V and J assigned. These tables miss some clones; where compared with another copy, unresolved V genes account for less than half of the shortfall, and the remainder is unexplained. V, J and clone size are taken as reported in that table, and D and trimming were inferred from the DNA itself. The sample table contains roughly 63,000 clones; only one count was recorded for 88% of them. Clones ranked in the top ten supply less than 2.5% of the sample.

The germline V gene (reference sequence) gives CDR1 as SEHNR and CDR2 as FQNEAQ. The germline V end is reduced by 3 bases and the J end by 6 bases; junction bases left unmatched: 12. Measured from the cysteine to the phenylalanine, the CDR3 is 16 residues long. The retained sequence is limited to the CDR3, 48 bases, with the frame set at the first base. Collaborating institutions collected whole blood in K2EDTA tubes following their own protocols. Collaborator samples were shipped for TCRbeta analysis as frozen whole blood, isolated PBMCs, or DNA extracted from either sample type. Note on this clone: Its antigen is still unknown. The sample holds no much larger clone one base away, and base qualities are not on file.

The receptor chain draws on TRBV7-9 and TRBJ2-7, with 9 middle bases fitting TRBD1. Sequenced material: peripheral blood. The clonotype was recovered from a human donor in a cohort sampled during active COVID-19. The CDR3: CASSFTPGQGMGEQYF. The DNA is as follows: TGTGCCAGCAGCTTCACCCCGGGACAGGGAATGGGCGAGCAGTACTTC.